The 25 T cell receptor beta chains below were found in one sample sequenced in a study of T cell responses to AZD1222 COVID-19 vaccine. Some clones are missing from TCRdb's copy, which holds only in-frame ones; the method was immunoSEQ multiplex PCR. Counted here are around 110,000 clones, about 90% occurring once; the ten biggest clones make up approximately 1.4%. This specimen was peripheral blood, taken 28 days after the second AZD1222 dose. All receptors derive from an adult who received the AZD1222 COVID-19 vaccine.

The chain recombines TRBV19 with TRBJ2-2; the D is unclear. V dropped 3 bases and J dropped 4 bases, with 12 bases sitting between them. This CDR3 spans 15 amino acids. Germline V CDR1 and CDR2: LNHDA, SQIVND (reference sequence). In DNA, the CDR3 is TGTGCCAGTAGTATGGTGCAACTCCTCACCGGGGAGCTGTTTTTT. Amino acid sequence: CASSMVQLLTGELFF.

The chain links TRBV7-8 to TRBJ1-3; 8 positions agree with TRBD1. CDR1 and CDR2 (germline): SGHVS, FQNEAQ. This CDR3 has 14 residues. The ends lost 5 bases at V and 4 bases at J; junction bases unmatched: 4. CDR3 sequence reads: CASSPQGGGNTIYF. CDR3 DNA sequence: TGTGCCAGCAGCCCACAGGGGGGCGGAAACACCATATATTTT.

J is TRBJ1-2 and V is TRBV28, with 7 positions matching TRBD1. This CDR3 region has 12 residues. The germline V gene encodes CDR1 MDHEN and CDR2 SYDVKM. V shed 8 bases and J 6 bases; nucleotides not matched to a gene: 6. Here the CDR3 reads CASGGTADGYTF. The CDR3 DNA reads TGTGCCAGCGGGGGGACAGCCGATGGCTACACCTTC.

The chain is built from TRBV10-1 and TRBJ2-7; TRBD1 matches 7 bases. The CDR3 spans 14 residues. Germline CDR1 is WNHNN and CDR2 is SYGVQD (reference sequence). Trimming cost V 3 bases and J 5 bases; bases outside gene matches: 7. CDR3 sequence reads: CASSERGRGDEQYF. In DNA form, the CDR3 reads TGCGCCAGCAGTGAAAGGGGGCGAGGCGACGAGCAGTACTTC.

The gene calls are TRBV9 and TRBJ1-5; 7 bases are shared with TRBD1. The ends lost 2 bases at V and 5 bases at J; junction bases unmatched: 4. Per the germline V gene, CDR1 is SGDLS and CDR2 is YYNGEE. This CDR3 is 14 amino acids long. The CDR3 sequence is CASSVTGEHQPQHF. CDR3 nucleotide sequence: TGTGCCAGCAGCGTTACAGGGGAACATCAGCCCCAGCATTTT.

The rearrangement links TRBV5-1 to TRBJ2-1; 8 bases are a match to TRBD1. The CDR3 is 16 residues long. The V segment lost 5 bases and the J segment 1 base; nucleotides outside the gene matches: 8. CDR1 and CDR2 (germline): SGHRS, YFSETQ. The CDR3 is CASRTGQALSYNEQFF. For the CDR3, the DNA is TGCGCCAGCAGAACGGGACAGGCGCTATCCTACAATGAGCAGTTCTTC.

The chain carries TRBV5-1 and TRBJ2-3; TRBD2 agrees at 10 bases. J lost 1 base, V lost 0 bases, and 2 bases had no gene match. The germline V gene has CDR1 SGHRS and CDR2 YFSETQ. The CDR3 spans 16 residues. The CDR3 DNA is TGCGCCAGCAGCTTGGGGGGGACTAGCGGCACAGATACGCAGTATTTT. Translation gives CASSLGGTSGTDTQYF.

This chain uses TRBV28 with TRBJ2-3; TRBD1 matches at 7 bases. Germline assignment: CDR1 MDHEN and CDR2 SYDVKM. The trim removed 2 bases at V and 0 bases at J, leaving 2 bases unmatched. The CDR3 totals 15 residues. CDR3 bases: TGTGCCAGCAGTTTAGACAGGGTCAGCACAGATACGCAGTATTTT. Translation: CASSLDRVSTDTQYF.

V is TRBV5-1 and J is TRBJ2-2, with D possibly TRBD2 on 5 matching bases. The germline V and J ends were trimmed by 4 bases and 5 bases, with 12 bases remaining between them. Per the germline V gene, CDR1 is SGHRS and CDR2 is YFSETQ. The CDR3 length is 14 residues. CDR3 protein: CASSLGSGTGELFF. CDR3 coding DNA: TGCGCCAGCAGCCTGGGCTCGGGGACCGGGGAGCTGTTTTTT.

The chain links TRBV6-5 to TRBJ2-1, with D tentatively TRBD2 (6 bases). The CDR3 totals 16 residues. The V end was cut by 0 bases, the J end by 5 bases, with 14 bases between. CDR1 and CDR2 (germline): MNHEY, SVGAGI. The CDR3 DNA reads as TGTGCCAGCAGTTACTCTCAAGGGGAGGTCCACAATGAGCAGTTCTTC. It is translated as CASSYSQGEVHNEQFF.

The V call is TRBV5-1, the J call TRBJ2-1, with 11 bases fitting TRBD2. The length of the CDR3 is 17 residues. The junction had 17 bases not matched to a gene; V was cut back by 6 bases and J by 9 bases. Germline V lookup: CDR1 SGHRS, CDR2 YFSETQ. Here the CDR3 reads CASTNPLAGGLEVEQFF. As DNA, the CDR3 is TGCGCCAGCACCAATCCGTTAGCGGGAGGGCTCGAGGTTGAGCAGTTCTTC. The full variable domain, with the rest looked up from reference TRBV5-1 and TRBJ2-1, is KAGVTQTPRYLIKTRGQQVTLSCSPISGHRSVSWYQQTPGQGLQFLFEYFSETQRNKGNFPGRFSGRQFSNSRSEMNVSTLELGDSALYLCASTNPLAGGLEVEQFFGPGTRLTVL.

The CDR3 protein is CASSGMETQYF. The CDR3 DNA is TGTGCCAGCAGTGGGATGGAGACCCAGTACTTC. The chain joins TRBV6-1 to TRBJ2-5; D is unresolved. CDR1 is MNHNS and CDR2 is SASEGT in the germline V gene. The CDR3 runs to 11 residues. V gave up 4 bases and J gave up 5 bases, with 5 bases separating them.

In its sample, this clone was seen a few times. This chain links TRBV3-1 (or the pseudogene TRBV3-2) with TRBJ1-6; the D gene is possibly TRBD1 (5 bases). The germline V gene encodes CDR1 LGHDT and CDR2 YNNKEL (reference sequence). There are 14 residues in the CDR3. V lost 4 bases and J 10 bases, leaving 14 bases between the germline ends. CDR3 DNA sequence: TGTGCCAGCAGCCCAGGGAGTTCAAGCTCACCCCTCCACTTT. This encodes CASSPGSSSSPLHF.

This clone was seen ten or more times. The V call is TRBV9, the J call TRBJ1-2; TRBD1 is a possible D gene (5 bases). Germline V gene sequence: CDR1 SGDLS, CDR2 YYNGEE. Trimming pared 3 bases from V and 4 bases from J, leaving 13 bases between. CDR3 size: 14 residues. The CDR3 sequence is CASSAREGSYGYTF. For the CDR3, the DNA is TGTGCCAGCAGCGCCAGGGAGGGCAGCTATGGCTACACCTTC.

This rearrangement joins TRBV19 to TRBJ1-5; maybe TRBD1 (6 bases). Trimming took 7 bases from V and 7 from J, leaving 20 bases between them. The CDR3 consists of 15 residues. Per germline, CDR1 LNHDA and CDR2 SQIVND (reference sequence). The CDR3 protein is CASTALAGDGQPQHF. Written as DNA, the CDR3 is TGTGCCAGTACCGCCCTGGCAGGGGATGGGCAGCCCCAGCATTTT.

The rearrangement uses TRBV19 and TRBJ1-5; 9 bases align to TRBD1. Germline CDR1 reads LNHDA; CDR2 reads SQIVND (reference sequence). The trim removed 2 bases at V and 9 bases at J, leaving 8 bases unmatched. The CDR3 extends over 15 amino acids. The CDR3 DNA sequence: TGTGCCAGTAGTATAACCGACAGGGGGAGATCGCCCCAGCATTTT. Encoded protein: CASSITDRGRSPQHF.

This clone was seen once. DNA of the CDR3: TGTGCCAGCAGTTACTCACCAGGGGGCTTTGGCTACACCTTC. Its protein product is CASSYSPGGFGYTF. The chain combines TRBV6-5 with TRBJ1-2, with TRBD1 matching 8 bases. V lost 0 bases, J lost 7 bases, and 4 bases stayed unmatched. There are 14 residues in the CDR3. CDR1 MNHEY and CDR2 SVGAGI come from the germline V gene.

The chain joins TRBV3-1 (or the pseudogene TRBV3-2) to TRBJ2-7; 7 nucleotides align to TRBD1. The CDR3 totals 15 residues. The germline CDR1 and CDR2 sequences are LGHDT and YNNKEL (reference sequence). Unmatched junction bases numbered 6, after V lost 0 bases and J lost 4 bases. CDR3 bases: TGTGCCAGCAGCCAAGACGGACGGGACAGATACGAGCAGTACTTC. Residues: CASSQDGRDRYEQYF.

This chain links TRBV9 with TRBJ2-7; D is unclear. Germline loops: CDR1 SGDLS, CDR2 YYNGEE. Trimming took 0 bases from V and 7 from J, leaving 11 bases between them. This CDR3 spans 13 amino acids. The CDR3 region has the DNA TGTGCCAGCAGCGTAGCCCCTGCTGGGGAGCAGTACTTC. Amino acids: CASSVAPAGEQYF.

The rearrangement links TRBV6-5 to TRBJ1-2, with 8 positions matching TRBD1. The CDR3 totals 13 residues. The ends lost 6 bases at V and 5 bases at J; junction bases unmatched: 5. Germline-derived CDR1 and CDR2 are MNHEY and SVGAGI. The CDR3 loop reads CASRGDRGYGYTF. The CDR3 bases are TGTGCCAGCAGGGGTGACAGGGGATATGGCTACACCTTC.

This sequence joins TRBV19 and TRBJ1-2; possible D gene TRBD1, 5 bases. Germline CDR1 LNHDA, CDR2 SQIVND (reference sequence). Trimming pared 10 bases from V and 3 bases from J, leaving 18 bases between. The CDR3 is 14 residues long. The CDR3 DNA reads TGTGCCACCAGGGACCGGGCGGGCTACTATGGCTACACCTTC. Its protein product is CATRDRAGYYGYTF.

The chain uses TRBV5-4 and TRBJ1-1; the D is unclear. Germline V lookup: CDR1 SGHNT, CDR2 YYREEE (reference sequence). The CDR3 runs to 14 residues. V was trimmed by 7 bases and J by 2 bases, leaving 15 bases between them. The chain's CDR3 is CASYTGLSNTEAFF. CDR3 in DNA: TGTGCCAGCTATACGGGATTATCCAACACTGAAGCTTTCTTT.

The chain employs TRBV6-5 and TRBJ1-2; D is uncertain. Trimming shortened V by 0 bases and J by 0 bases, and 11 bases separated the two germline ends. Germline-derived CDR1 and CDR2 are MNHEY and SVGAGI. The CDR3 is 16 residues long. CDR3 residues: CASSYSSPYTNYGYTF. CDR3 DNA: TGTGCCAGCAGTTACTCGAGTCCTTATACTAACTATGGCTACACCTTC.

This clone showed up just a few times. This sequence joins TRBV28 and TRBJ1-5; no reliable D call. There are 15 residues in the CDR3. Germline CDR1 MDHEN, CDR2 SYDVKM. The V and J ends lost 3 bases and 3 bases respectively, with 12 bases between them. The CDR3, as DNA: TGTGCCAGCAGTTTCGGAGGACTAAACAATCAGCCCCAGCATTTT. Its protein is CASSFGGLNNQPQHF.

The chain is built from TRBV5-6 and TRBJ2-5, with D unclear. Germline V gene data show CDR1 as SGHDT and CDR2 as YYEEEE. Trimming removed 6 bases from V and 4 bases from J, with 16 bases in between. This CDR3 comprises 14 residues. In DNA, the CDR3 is TGTGCCAGCACCTCCCGTGGACCGGTAGAGACCCAGTACTTC. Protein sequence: CASTSRGPVETQYF.